This T cell receptor beta chain originates from a study of blood T cell repertoires in COVID-19 (TCRdb year 2020). The study in broad terms: The collaborator samples originated in the United States, Italy and Spain and spanned the acute and convalescent phases of COVID-19. The repertoires were released in a freely available public database intended as a resource for research on the immune response to SARS-CoV-2. Nearly every sample came with metadata listing a de-identified subject ID, COVID-19 status, age in years and sex. HLA class I and class II types, where available, came from metadata supplied by the sample provider rather than from assay-based typing. The dataset comprised deeply sampled blood TCRbeta repertoires from subjects exposed to, actively infected with, or recovered from COVID-19. The samples were drawn from two sources: the first 160 participants of the ongoing ImmuneRACE study, and about 1,300 subjects contributed by 6 global collaborators. The material from the prospective study consisted of cDNA or gDNA derived from T cells, B-cell-depleted T cells, or PBMCs. What the study reported, not specific to this receptor: The amount of clinical and demographic metadata varied by source and participant and was provided uncurated.

TCRbeta CDR3 regions were amplified from genomic DNA by means of the immunoSEQ Assay, a bias-controlled multiplex PCR. As for the authors' bioinformatics: Nucleated cell counts per sample were estimated from amplification of reference gene primers within the assay. To quantify the absolute abundance of each unique TCRbeta CDR3 rearrangement, sequence reads were collapsed and filtered. For each sample, productive Simpson clonality was calculated as the square root of Simpson's diversity index over productive rearrangements. This is the immuneACCESS table as TCRdb keeps it, with only in-frame sequences that have V and J called. A part of the clones is gone; compared with another copy, unresolved V genes explain less than half, and the rest is unexplained. Clonal size and the V and J genes are those of that table, whereas D and trimming came from the DNA. This sample gives approximately 100,000 clones in total; 65% to 90% of them show up just once. The biggest ten clones account for 16% of the sample.

A note on this clone: Which antigen it targets is not known. No base quality values were provided; no much bigger clone lies one nucleotide off.

Collaborating institutions collected whole blood in K2EDTA tubes following their own protocols. For TCRbeta analysis, collaborators shipped samples in one of three forms: frozen whole blood, isolated PBMCs, or DNA extracted from either of those sample types. The source is a woman of 80 years or more with active or convalescent COVID-19. Sample: peripheral blood.

The DNA sequence follows: TGTGCCAGCAGCTCCCAAGGGGGTGTCACTGAAGCTTTCTTT. It specifies CASSSQGGVTEAFF. The chain couples TRBV7-3 to TRBJ1-1, with TRBD1 tentatively as D gene (6 bases match). Taken from the germline V gene, the CDR1 and CDR2 loops are SGHTA and FQGTGA. V gives up 4 bases and J gives up 4 bases, and the segment between their germline ends measures 13 bases. From the cysteine through the phenylalanine, the CDR3 covers 14 amino acids. The kept DNA is CDR3 alone, 42 bases in frame from the first base. The full variable domain, with segments outside the CDR3 supplied by the reference TRBV7-3 and TRBJ1-1 proteins, appears as GAGVSQTPSNKVTEKGKYVELRCDPISGHTALYWYRQSLGQGPEFLIYFQGTGAADDSGLPNDRFFAVRPEGSVSTLKIQRTERGDSAVYLCASSSQGGVTEAFFGQGTRLTVV.